This T cell receptor (beta chain) was sequenced for a study of a mutant IDH1 vaccine in newly diagnosed glioma. The method was immunoSEQ multiplex PCR; TCRdb's version includes in-frame clones alone and lacks a portion of them. The data contain around 76,000 clones, more than 80% of them seen just once; the ten biggest clones take up approximately 0.8%. Time point noted: week 23, last vaccination. Doses consisted of 300 ug of mutant IDH1 20-mer peptide each, paired with topical imiquimod. Germline loops: CDR1 SGHDT, CDR2 YYEEEE. The CDR3 is made up of 13 amino acids. Trimming took 0 bases from V and 6 from J, leaving 7 bases between them. Details on this clone: Its antigen is not identified.

This specimen consisted of PBMCs, obtained from a glioma patient whose treatment included an IDH1 peptide vaccine. This receptor was obtained from a woman aged 45-60 years with glioma. The chain carries TRBV5-6 and TRBJ1-5; no clear D. DNA of the CDR3: TGTGCCAGCAGCTTGGGTCCCCCTCAGCCCCAGCATTTT. It specifies CASSLGPPQPQHF.